This T cell receptor (beta chain) came from a study of identical twins. A single record per CDR3 protein comes from TCRdb applying MiXCR to the 5' RACE reads. The sample gives around 220,000 distinct CDR3 sequences, roughly a tenth of which show up once; 8% to 10% is in the top ten. V lost 1 base to trimming and J lost 1 base; unmatched junction nucleotides: 4. Germline-derived CDR1 and CDR2 are DFQATT and SNEGSKA (reference sequence). This CDR3 spans 14 amino acids. The clonotype originates from a man over 45 in good health. The sample comprised memory T cells sorted from blood. The rearrangement uses TRBV20-1 and TRBJ2-7, with 7 nucleotides matching TRBD1. CDR3 protein: CSARVGGGSYEQYF. DNA for the CDR3: TGCAGTGCTAGAGTAGGGGGCGGGTCCTACGAGCAGTACTTC.